A single sample gave rise to the 9 T cell receptor beta chains below, sequenced in a study of neurological immune-mediated disorders. TCRdb called the 5' RACE reads again in MiXCR, with one record for every CDR3 protein. The sample carries 15,000 to 20,000 distinct CDR3 sequences, approximately 7.9% recorded once. Sequenced input: CD8+ T cells from blood. These receptors were collected from a woman aged 25 to 39 with HTLV-1-associated myelopathy (HAM/TSP).

Ten or more counts support this clonotype. The chain is built from TRBV5-1 and TRBJ2-3; no definite D call. Deletions cut 4 bases from V and 5 bases from J, with 17 bases between. The CDR3 length is 15 residues. The germline V gene has CDR1 SGHRS and CDR2 YFSETQ. CDR3: CASSRSQRTIDTQYF. Here the CDR3 DNA reads TGCGCCAGCAGCCGTTCCCAGCGCACTATAGATACGCAGTATTTT.

This clonotype was counted at least ten times. This chain joins TRBV12-3 or TRBV12-4 and TRBJ2-1; D is unclear. The CDR3 has 17 residues. V was pared by 0 bases and J by 4 bases, with 16 bases between. The chain's CDR3 is CASSLAPGLLSYNEQFF. Here the CDR3 DNA reads TGTGCCAGCAGTTTAGCGCCCGGGTTACTCTCTTACAATGAGCAGTTCTTC.

This clonotype was detected many times. The V and J genes are TRBV3-1 and TRBJ2-2; D gene uncertain. Trimming shortened V by 1 base and J by 6 bases, and 9 bases separated the two germline ends. CDR1 and CDR2 from the germline V gene are LGHDT and YNNKEL (reference sequence). The CDR3 is made up of 14 amino acids. The CDR3 loop is CASSQGWESGELFF. The DNA for the CDR3 is TGTGCCAGCAGCCAAGGGTGGGAATCCGGGGAGCTGTTTTTT.

This clonotype was found many times. The rearrangement joins TRBV4-1 to TRBJ1-4; tentative D call: TRBD1 (6 bases). There are 14 residues in the CDR3. The ends were cut back, 3 bases at V and 8 bases at J, with 13 bases in the middle. Germline CDR1 and CDR2: MGHRA and YSYEKL. DNA for the CDR3: TGCGCCAGCAGCCAGGTCAGGGGAGTGGAAAAACTGTTTTTT. Residues: CASSQVRGVEKLFF.

Ten or more counts support this clonotype. The chain couples TRBV7-9 to TRBJ1-1, with D maybe TRBD1 (6 bases). V was cut by 0 bases and J by 3 bases, with 11 bases left in between. The germline V gene encodes CDR1 SEHNR and CDR2 FQNEAQ (reference sequence). This CDR3 is 15 amino acids long. The CDR3 loop reads CASSLAGRGYTEAFF. CDR3 nucleotides: TGTGCCAGCAGCTTAGCGGGAAGGGGGTACACTGAAGCTTTCTTT. The full variable domain, its missing parts supplied by reference TRBV7-9 and TRBJ1-1, is DTGVSQNPRHKITKRGQNVTFRCDPISEHNRLYWYRQTLGQGPEFLTYFQNEAQLEKSRLLSDRFSAERPKGSFSTLEIQRTEQGDSAMYLCASSLAGRGYTEAFFGQGTRLTVV.

This clonotype appeared many times. The V gene is TRBV29-1, the J gene TRBJ1-2; 10 bases agree with TRBD1. The CDR3 spans 13 residues. CDR1 SQVTM and CDR2 ANQGSEA come from the germline V gene. V shed 6 bases and J 6 bases; nucleotides not matched to a gene: 7. The CDR3 sequence is CSVGDRGGDGYTF. The CDR3 region has the DNA TGCAGCGTGGGGGACAGGGGAGGAGATGGCTACACCTTC.

This clonotype was counted many times. The genes are TRBV20-1 and TRBJ2-7, with 11 bases lining up with TRBD1. Germline V CDR1 and CDR2: DFQATT, SNEGSKA (reference sequence). CDR3 size: 14 residues. The V segment lost 0 bases and the J segment 6 bases; nucleotides outside the gene matches: 4. The CDR3 nucleotides are TGCAGTGCTAGAGACAGGACAGGGGGCTTCGAGCAGTACTTC. This sequence encodes CSARDRTGGFEQYF.

The sample holds many counts of this clonotype. CDR3 protein: CASSQEMDRAYNEQFF. The CDR3 DNA follows: TGTGCCAGCAGCCAAGAGATGGACAGGGCCTACAATGAGCAGTTCTTC. V and J are TRBV3-1 and TRBJ2-1; 8 nucleotides line up with TRBD1. The length of the CDR3 is 16 residues. CDR1 is LGHDT, CDR2 YNNKEL, per germline (reference sequence). Trimming took 0 bases from V and 2 from J; bases not matched to a gene: 3.

The chain joins TRBV13 to TRBJ2-1, with D uncertain. Germline V gene sequence: CDR1 PRHDT, CDR2 FYEKMQ (reference sequence). The CDR3 has 12 amino acids. The V and J ends lost 0 bases and 10 bases respectively, with 7 bases between them. CDR3 sequence: CASSLGLSEQFF. As DNA, the CDR3 is TGTGCCAGCAGCTTAGGTCTTAGCGAGCAGTTCTTC.